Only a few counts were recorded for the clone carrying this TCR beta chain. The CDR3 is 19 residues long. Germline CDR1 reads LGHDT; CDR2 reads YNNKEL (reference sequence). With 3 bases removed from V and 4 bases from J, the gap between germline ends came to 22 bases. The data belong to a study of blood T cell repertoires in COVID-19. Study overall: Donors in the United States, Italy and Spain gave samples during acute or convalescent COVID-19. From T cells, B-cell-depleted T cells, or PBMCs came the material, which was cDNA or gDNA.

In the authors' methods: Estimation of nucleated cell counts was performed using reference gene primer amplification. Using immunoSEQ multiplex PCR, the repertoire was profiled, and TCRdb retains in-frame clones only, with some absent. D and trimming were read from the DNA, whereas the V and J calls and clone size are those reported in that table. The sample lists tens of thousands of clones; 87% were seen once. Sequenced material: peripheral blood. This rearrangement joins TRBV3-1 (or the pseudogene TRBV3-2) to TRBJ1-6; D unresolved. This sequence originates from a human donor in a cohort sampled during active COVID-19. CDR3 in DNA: TGTGCCAGCAGCCATGGCATAGACATACTTACCCTGTATAATTCACCCCTCCACTTT. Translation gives CASSHGIDILTLYNSPLHF.